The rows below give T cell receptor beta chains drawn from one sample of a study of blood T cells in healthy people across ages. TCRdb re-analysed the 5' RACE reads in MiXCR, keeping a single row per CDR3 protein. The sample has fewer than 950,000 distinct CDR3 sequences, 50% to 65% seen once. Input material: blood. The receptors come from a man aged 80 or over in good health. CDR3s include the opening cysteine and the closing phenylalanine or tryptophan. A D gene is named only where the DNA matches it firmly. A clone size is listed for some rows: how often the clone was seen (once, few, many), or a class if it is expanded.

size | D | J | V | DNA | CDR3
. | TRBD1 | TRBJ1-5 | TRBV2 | TGTGCCAGCAGTAAGGACAGGGGTAGCAATCAGCCCCAGCATTTT | CASSKDRGSNQPQHF
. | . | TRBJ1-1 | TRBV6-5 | TGTGCCAGCAGTGTCCGGGAAAACACTGAAGCTTTCTTT | CASSVRENTEAFF
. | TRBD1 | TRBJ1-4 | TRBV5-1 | TGCGCCAGCAGCCGTGGACAGGGGGCAACTAATGAAAAACTGTTTTTT | CASSRGQGATNEKLFF
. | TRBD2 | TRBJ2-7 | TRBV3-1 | TGTGCCAGCAGCCAAGACCTTCTAGCGGGGAAGAACTCCTACGAGCAGTACTTC | CASSQDLLAGKNSYEQYF
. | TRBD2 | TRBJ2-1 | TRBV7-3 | TGTGCCACGGGACTAGCAGTGGGTGAGCAGTTCTTC | CATGLAVGEQFF
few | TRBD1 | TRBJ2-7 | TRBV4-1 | TGCGCCAGCAGCCAAGGGGGGACAGGGGACTACGAGCAGTACTTC | CASSQGGTGDYEQYF
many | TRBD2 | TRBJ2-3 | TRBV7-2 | TGTGCCAGCAGCTCAAATTTAGCGGGAGGGCTTGGTACGCAGTATTTT | CASSSNLAGGLGTQYF
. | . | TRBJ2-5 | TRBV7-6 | TGTGCCAGCAGCTCCCCGGAGACCCAGTACTTC | CASSSPETQYF
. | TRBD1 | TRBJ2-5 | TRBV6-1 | TGTGCCAGCAGTGAAGCCCCACAGGGGGGCCTCCCTATTCAAGAGACCCAGTACTTC | CASSEAPQGGLPIQETQYF
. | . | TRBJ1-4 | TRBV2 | TGTGCCAGCAAGTCGGACAGATATAATGAAAAACTGTTTTTT | CASKSDRYNEKLFF
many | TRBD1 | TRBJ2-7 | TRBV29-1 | TGCAGCGTCGTGACAGGGGTCGAGCAGTACTTC | CSVVTGVEQYF
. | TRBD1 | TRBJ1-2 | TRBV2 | TGTGCCAGCAGTCCACAGGGGGCGGATTTTGGCTACACCTTC | CASSPQGADFGYTF
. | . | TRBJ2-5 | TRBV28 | TGTGCCAGCAGTTCCCAGAGGTGGGAGGGGGCCCGTCAGGAGACCCAGTACTTC | CASSSQRWEGARQETQYF
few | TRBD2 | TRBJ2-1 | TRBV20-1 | TGCAGTGCTAGGTTTAGCGGGAGGCCTACCTACAATGAGCAGTTCTTC | CSARFSGRPTYNEQFF
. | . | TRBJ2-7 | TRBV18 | TGTGCCAGCTCACCGTCTCCGAGCGGTGGCTCCTACGAGCAGTACTTC | CASSPSPSGGSYEQYF
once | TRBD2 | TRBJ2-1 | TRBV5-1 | TGCGCCAGCACATATGCGGGGACTAGTGGCAATGAGCAGTTCTTC | CASTYAGTSGNEQFF
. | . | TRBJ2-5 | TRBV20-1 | TGCAGTGCTACGACTAACGGGAGCTACAATGAGCAGTACTTC | CSATTNGSYNEQYF
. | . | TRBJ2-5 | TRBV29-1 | TGCAGCGTGGGCGGGCCAGAGACCCAGTACTTC | CSVGGPETQYF
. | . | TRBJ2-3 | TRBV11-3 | TGTGCCAGCAGCTCCGGCACCACAGATACGCAGTATTTT | CASSSGTTDTQYF
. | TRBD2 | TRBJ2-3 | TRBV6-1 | TGTGCCAGCAGTGAAGCAGCGGGAGGGCCAGATACGCAGTATTTT | CASSEAAGGPDTQYF
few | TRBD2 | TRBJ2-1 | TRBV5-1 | TGCGCCAGCAGCCCCGGGGGGACTAGCGGGAGAATTGAGCAGTTCTTC | CASSPGGTSGRIEQFF
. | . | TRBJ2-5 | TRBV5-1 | TGCGCCAGCAGCTTGGGAAACAGAGGTCCGAGAGAGACCCAGTACTTC | CASSLGNRGPRETQYF
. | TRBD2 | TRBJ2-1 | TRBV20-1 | TGCAGTGCTAGACCCGGACTAGCGGGAGGGCCCTCGTTATCCTACAATGAGCGGTTCTTC | CSARPGLAGGPSLSYNERFF
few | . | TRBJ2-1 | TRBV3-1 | TGTGCCAGCAGCCAATACGTAGTCGACTACAATGAGCAGTTCTTC | CASSQYVVDYNEQFF
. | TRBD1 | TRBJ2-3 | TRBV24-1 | TGTGCCACCAGTGACCCGGACGTCGGACAGGGTTCAGATACGCAGTATTTT | CATSDPDVGQGSDTQYF
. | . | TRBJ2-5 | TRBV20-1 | TGCAGTGCTATGGGGACTCAGCAAGAGACCCAGTACTTC | CSAMGTQQETQYF
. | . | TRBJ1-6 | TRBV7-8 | TGTGCCAGCAGTCAACTGGGCGGGTATAATTCACCCCTCCACTTT | CASSQLGGYNSPLHF
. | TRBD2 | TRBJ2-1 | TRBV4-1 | TGCGCCAGCAGCCAAGAAGTAGGACTAGCGGCATACAATGAGCAGTTCTTC | CASSQEVGLAAYNEQFF
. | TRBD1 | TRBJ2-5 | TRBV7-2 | TGTGCCAGCAGCAATATATGGGACAGGGGCCAAGAGACCCAGTACTTC | CASSNIWDRGQETQYF
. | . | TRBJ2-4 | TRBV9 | TGTGCCAGCAGCGTAGGCGCTGGGGGGGCAAACATTCAGTACTTC | CASSVGAGGANIQYF
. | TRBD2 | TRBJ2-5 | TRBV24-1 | TGTGCCACCAGTGATTGGGGGGGGAGGGCCGAAAATGAGCAGTACTTC | CATSDWGGRAENEQYF